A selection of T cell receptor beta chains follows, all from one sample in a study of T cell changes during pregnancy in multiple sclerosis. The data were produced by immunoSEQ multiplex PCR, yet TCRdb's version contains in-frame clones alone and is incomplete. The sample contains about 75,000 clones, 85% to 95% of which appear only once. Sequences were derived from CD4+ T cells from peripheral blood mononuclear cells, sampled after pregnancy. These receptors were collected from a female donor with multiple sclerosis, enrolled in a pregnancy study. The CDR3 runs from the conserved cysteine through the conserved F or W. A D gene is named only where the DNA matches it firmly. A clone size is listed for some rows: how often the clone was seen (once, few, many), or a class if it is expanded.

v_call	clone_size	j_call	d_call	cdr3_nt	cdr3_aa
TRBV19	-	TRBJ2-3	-	TGTGCCAGTTCCCTCAGGGGAGTTAGCACAGATACGCAGTATTTT	CASSLRGVSTDTQYF
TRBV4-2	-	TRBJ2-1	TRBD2	TGTGCCAGCAGCCAAGGAACGACTAGCGGGAGCAATGAGCAGTTCTTC	CASSQGTTSGSNEQFF
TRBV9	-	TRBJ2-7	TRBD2	TGTGCCAGCAGCGTGGGGACTAGCGGGAGCCACGAGCAGTACTTC	CASSVGTSGSHEQYF
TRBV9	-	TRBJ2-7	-	TGTGCCAGCAGCGTAGATACGGGAGTCTCCTACGAGCAGTACTTC	CASSVDTGVSYEQYF
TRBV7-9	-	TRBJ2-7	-	TGTGCCAGCAGCTTAAGCAGGGGCCACGAGCAGTACTTC	CASSLSRGHEQYF
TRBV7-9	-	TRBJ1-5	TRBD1	TGTGCCAGCCGCAGGGGGGAGGATCAGCCCCAGCATTTT	CASRRGEDQPQHF
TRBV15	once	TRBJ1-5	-	TGTGCCACCAGCAGAACAGATCGGCATCAGCCCCAGCATTTT	CATSRTDRHQPQHF
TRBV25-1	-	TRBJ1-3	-	TGTGCCAGCAAGGGGCAGCCCTCTGGAAACACCATATATTTT	CASKGQPSGNTIYF
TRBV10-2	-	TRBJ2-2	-	TGCGCCAGCAGTGAAGGGGCCGGGGAGCTGTTTTTT	CASSEGAGELFF
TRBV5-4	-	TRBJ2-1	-	TGTGCCAGCAGCTTGGGACACCGGTCCGTCCATGAGCAGTTCTTC	CASSLGHRSVHEQFF
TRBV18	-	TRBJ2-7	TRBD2	TGTGCCAGCTCACCAATCTCTGGGGGGGTCTACGAGCAGTACTTC	CASSPISGGVYEQYF
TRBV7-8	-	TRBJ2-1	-	TGTGCCAGCAGCTTAGGGCTAGCTGGCAATGAGCAGTTCTTC	CASSLGLAGNEQFF
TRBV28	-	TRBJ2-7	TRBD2	TGTGCCAGCAGTTCCATGCGGGAGCTTGGTTACGAGCAGTACTTC	CASSSMRELGYEQYF
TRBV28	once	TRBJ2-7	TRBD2	TGTGCCAGCAGTGTAGCGGGAGTAACCTACGAGCAGTACTTC	CASSVAGVTYEQYF
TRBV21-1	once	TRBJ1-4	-	TGTGCCACCCGATACAGGGGAGCAGGGGAAAAACTGTTTTTT	CATRYRGAGEKLFF
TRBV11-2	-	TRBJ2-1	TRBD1	TGTGCCAGCAGCGCCGGGACAGGTCCTTACAATGAGCAGTTCTTC	CASSAGTGPYNEQFF
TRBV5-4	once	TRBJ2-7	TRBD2	TGTGCCAGCAGCTTGCCCCTGAGCGGGAGGGGATACGAGCAGTACTTC	CASSLPLSGRGYEQYF
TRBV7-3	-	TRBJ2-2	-	TGTGCCAGCCGGCCGGGACTCCATGGGGGCGGGGAGCTGTTTTTT	CASRPGLHGGGELFF
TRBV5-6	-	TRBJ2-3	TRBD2	TGTGCCAGCAGCCTGGGACTAGGAGACACAGATACGCAGTATTTT	CASSLGLGDTDTQYF
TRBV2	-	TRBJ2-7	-	TGTGCCAGCAGTGTGCACACAGCCTACGAGCAGTACTTC	CASSVHTAYEQYF
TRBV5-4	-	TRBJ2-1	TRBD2	TGTGCCAGCAGTCGGGACTACCGCTCCTACAATGAGCAGTTCTTC	CASSRDYRSYNEQFF
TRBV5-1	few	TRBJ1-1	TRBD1	TGCGCCAGCAGCTTGGTTGTACAGGGGGCGGAAGCTTTCTTT	CASSLVVQGAEAFF
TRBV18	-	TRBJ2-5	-	TGTGCCAGCTCACCAAGTGGTGGGCGAGAGACCCAGTACTTC	CASSPSGGRETQYF
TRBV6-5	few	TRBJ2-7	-	TGTGCCAGCAGTTATTTAGGAACTACCTACGAGCAGTACTTC	CASSYLGTTYEQYF
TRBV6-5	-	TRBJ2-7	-	TGTGCCAGCAGTTACTCGACTGGAGTCTACGAGCAGTACTTC	CASSYSTGVYEQYF
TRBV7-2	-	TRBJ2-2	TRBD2	TGTGCCAGCAGCTTACTTACAGCGGGGGGCGGGGAGCTGTTTTTT	CASSLLTAGGGELFF
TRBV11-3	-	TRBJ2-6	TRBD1	TGTGCCAGCAGCCCGGGACAGGGAACGGGGGCCAACGTCCTGACTTTC	CASSPGQGTGANVLTF
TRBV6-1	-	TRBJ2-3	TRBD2	TGTGCCAGCAGTGAAGGGGTTCTAGCGGTGATAACAGATACGCAGTATTTT	CASSEGVLAVITDTQYF
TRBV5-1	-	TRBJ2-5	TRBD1	TGCGCCAGCAGCCCGATGACAGGGGCCCAGCTTACCCAGTACTTC	CASSPMTGAQLTQYF
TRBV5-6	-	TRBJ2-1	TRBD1	TGTGCCAGCAGCTTGGGGCGGGGACAGGGTTTCTACAATGAGCAGTTCTTC	CASSLGRGQGFYNEQFF